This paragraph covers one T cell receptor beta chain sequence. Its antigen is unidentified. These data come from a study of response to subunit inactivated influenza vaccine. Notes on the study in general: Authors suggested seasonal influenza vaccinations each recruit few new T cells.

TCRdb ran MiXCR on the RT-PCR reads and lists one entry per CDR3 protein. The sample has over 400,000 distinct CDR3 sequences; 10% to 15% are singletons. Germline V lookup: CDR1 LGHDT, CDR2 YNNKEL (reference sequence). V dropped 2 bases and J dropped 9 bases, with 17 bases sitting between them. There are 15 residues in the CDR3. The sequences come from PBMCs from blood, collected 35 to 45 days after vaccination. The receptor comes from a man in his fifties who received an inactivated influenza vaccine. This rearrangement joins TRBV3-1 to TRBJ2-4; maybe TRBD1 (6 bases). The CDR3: CASSQLDRPRSIQYF. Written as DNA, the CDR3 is TGTGCCAGCAGCCAACTTGACAGGCCAAGGAGCATTCAGTACTTC.